Presented here are 28 T cell receptor beta chains from one specimen sequenced in a study of blood T cell repertoires in COVID-19. TCRdb's table, derived via immunoSEQ multiplex PCR, lists solely in-frame clones and lacks some. Among fewer than 300,000 clones listed, around 82% were seen once. Sequencing input: peripheral blood. These receptors came from a woman aged 50 to 60 who had recovered from COVID-19.

This clone was counted at least ten times. The chain employs TRBV19 and TRBJ1-5; perhaps TRBD1 as D (6 bases). The CDR3 runs 15 residues. V was clipped by 4 bases and J by 1 base, with 11 bases between them. Germline CDR1 and CDR2: LNHDA and SQIVND (reference sequence). The CDR3 region has the DNA TGTGCCAGTAGTAGACAGGCTCCGAGCAATCAGCCCCAGCATTTT. Translation: CASSRQAPSNQPQHF.

In its sample, this clone was seen a few times. J is TRBJ1-2 and V is TRBV2; no firm D call. Trimming took off 11 bases at V and 4 bases at J, with 17 bases between the two ends. Germline assignment: CDR1 SNHLY and CDR2 FYNNEI. This CDR3 contains 13 residues. In DNA form, the CDR3 reads TGTGCCTCAAGCCGGGGTACGGTCTATGGCTACACCTTC. Protein: CASSRGTVYGYTF.

This chain connects TRBV5-7 to TRBJ2-7, with TRBD1 identical over 7 bases. TRBV5-7 is an ORF, and what it does is uncertain. The CDR3 is 15 residues long. V was clipped by 4 bases and J by 1 base; unmatched bases: 8. Here the CDR3 reads CASSLGTVTSYEQYF. CDR3 bases: TGTGCCAGCAGCCTGGGGACAGTTACTTCCTACGAGCAGTACTTC.

J is TRBJ1-2 and V is TRBV6-2 or TRBV6-3; the D gene is possibly TRBD1 (6 bases). The CDR3 loop spans 15 amino acids. CDR1 and CDR2 (germline): MNHEY, SVGEGT. V shed 2 bases and J shed 6 bases, with 16 bases lying between them. This CDR3 reads CASSYTEGPGDGYTF. CDR3 bases: TGTGCCAGCAGTTACACGGAAGGCCCAGGGGATGGCTACACCTTC.

This chain connects TRBV24-1 to TRBJ2-5, with 8 bases aligning to TRBD2. The CDR3 spans 17 residues. Germline CDR1 is KGHDR and CDR2 is SFDVKD. V was pared by 4 bases and J by 1 base, with 10 bases of the junction left unmatched. The CDR3 coding sequence is TGTGCCACCAGTGAGACAGCTAGCGGGCCCCCCCAAGAGACCCAGTACTTC. As protein: CATSETASGPPQETQYF.

This clone was detected only once. This chain joins TRBV29-1 and TRBJ1-4; D may be TRBD1 (5 bases). CDR1 and CDR2 from the germline V gene are SQVTM and ANQGSEA. V dropped 1 base and J dropped 4 bases, with 10 bases sitting between them. The CDR3 covers 14 residues. The chain's CDR3 is CSVEGRQNNEKLFF. DNA for the CDR3: TGCAGCGTTGAAGGTAGACAGAATAATGAAAAACTGTTTTTT.

The rearrangement joins TRBV2 to TRBJ2-1; 13 nucleotides line up with TRBD2. Germline CDR1 is SNHLY and CDR2 is FYNNEI. The CDR3 has 13 amino acids. V was clipped by 4 bases and J by 14 bases; unmatched bases: 5. CDR3 DNA: TGTGCCAGCAGTGGACTAGCGGGGGGATACAAGTTCTTC. This sequence encodes CASSGLAGGYKFF.

The chain joins TRBV6-5 to TRBJ1-2, with 9 bases identical to TRBD1. This CDR3 spans 14 amino acids. Germline V CDR1 and CDR2: MNHEY, SVGAGI. Unmatched junction bases numbered 7, after V lost 7 bases and J lost 4 bases. CDR3 DNA sequence: TGTGCCAGCACACGGACAGGGGTTATCTATGGCTACACCTTC. Encoded protein: CASTRTGVIYGYTF.

The J gene is TRBJ2-4, the V gene TRBV28, with 8 positions matching TRBD1. Germline-derived CDR1 and CDR2 are MDHEN and SYDVKM. The junction had 10 bases not matched to a gene; V was cut back by 3 bases and J by 6 bases. The CDR3 loop spans 16 amino acids. In nucleotides, the CDR3 is TGTGCCAGCAGTTTCATGACAGGGGATGCCGGAAACATTCAGTACTTC. This encodes CASSFMTGDAGNIQYF.

The chain couples TRBV11-3 to TRBJ1-1; TRBD1 might be the D (5 bases). The V and J ends lost 5 bases and 1 base respectively, with 11 bases between them. This CDR3 comprises 14 residues. The germline V gene encodes CDR1 SGHNT and CDR2 YENEEA. CDR3 DNA: TGTGCCAGCAGCCACGGAGGGGCGAACACTGAAGCTTTCTTT. Translated, it gives CASSHGGANTEAFF.

This clone was detected once. The V gene is TRBV18, the J gene TRBJ2-5; 8 positions agree with TRBD1. Unmatched junction bases numbered 8, after V lost 2 bases and J lost 3 bases. Germline-derived CDR1 and CDR2 are KGHSH and LQKENI. The CDR3 runs to 16 residues. Written as DNA, the CDR3 is TGTGCCAGCTCACCAACGGCAGGGGGCCCTAAAGAGACCCAGTACTTC. Its translation: CASSPTAGGPKETQYF. Drawing the rest from reference TRBV18 and TRBJ2-5, the complete variable domain is NAGVMQNPRHLVRRRGQEARLRCSPMKGHSHVYWYRQLPEEGLKFMVYLQKENIIDESGMPKERFSAEFPKEGPSILRIQQVVRGDSAAYFCASSPTAGGPKETQYFGPGTRLLVL.

This chain connects TRBV5-1 to TRBJ1-3, with 9 nucleotides matching TRBD1. Germline V gene sequence: CDR1 SGHRS, CDR2 YFSETQ. The V and J ends lost 3 bases and 0 bases, in that order; junction bases with no gene match: 4. This CDR3 spans 16 amino acids. In DNA, the CDR3 is TGCGCCAGCAGCTCACAGGGGGCCGGCTCTGGAAACACCATATATTTT. This codes for CASSSQGAGSGNTIYF. Drawing the rest from reference TRBV5-1 and TRBJ1-3, the complete variable domain is KAGVTQTPRYLIKTRGQQVTLSCSPISGHRSVSWYQQTPGQGLQFLFEYFSETQRNKGNFPGRFSGRQFSNSRSEMNVSTLELGDSALYLCASSSQGAGSGNTIYFGEGSWLTVV.

The V and J genes are TRBV4-1 and TRBJ2-1, with TRBD2 as a possible D gene (5 bases). The V end was cut by 1 base, the J end by 8 bases, with 15 bases between. The CDR3 extends over 15 amino acids. In germline, CDR1 is MGHRA, CDR2 YSYEKL. CDR3 sequence: CASSQVGEGLDEQFF. CDR3 nucleotides: TGCGCCAGCAGCCAAGTAGGTGAGGGTCTCGATGAGCAGTTCTTC.

The chain combines TRBV28 with TRBJ2-3, with 9 bases aligning to TRBD2. Per germline, CDR1 MDHEN and CDR2 SYDVKM. This CDR3 spans 16 amino acids. V trimming: 3 bases; J trimming: 4 bases; junction bases outside the gene matches: 8. In nucleotides, the CDR3 is TGTGCCAGCAGTTTGCGTGCGGGAGGGTGGCCAGATACGCAGTATTTT. Translated, it gives CASSLRAGGWPDTQYF.

The rearrangement links TRBV11-1 to TRBJ2-3, with 12 nucleotides matching TRBD2. Germline assignment: CDR1 SGHAT and CDR2 FQDESV (reference sequence). The CDR3 loop spans 16 amino acids. Unmatched junction bases numbered 7, after V lost 5 bases and J lost 4 bases. The CDR3 is CASSKGLAGAADTQYF. The DNA of the CDR3 is TGTGCCAGCAGCAAGGGACTAGCGGGTGCCGCAGATACGCAGTATTTT.

This chain links TRBV3-1 (or the pseudogene TRBV3-2) with TRBJ2-5, with 13 bases matching TRBD2. Germline assignment: CDR1 LGHDT and CDR2 YNNKEL (reference sequence). The CDR3 consists of 17 residues. The V segment lost 4 bases and the J segment 0 bases; nucleotides outside the gene matches: 5. CDR3 bases: TGTGCCAGCAGCCCGGGACTAGCGGGGAGGTACCAAGAGACCCAGTACTTC. Translation: CASSPGLAGRYQETQYF.

This clone was observed a handful of times. V is TRBV7-8 and J is TRBJ1-1; 7 positions agree with TRBD1. Germline loops: CDR1 SGHVS, CDR2 FQNEAQ. The CDR3 length is 14 residues. Losses at the gene ends were 5 bases for V and 4 bases for J; bases not matched to a gene: 7. DNA for the CDR3: TGTGCCAGCAGCACAGACAGGGTTGGCACTGAAGCTTTCTTT. It is translated as CASSTDRVGTEAFF.

V and J are TRBV7-9 and TRBJ2-2; D is perhaps TRBD2 (5 bases). Trimming removed 1 base at V and 0 bases at J, with 6 bases between. Germline assignment: CDR1 SEHNR and CDR2 FQNEAQ (reference sequence). The CDR3 consists of 15 residues. CDR3 amino acids: CASSLGGSNTGELFF. CDR3 bases: TGTGCCAGCAGCTTAGGCGGGTCGAACACCGGGGAGCTGTTTTTT.

This chain links TRBV2 with TRBJ2-7; D unclear. This CDR3 comprises 12 residues. V lost 4 bases and J lost 7, with 11 bases in between. Germline values: CDR1 SNHLY, CDR2 FYNNEI. The CDR3 sequence: CASSARVGEQYF. CDR3 nucleotide sequence: TGTGCCAGCAGTGCTAGAGTTGGGGAGCAGTACTTC.

The table lists this clone with a few counts. This chain links TRBV9 with TRBJ2-3, with D hard to call. V shed 3 bases and J shed 0 bases, with 14 bases lying between them. This CDR3 has 16 amino acids. From germline, CDR1 is SGDLS and CDR2 YYNGEE. Written as DNA, the CDR3 is TGTGCCAGCAGCGCCCCCCGACAAGCTAGCACAGATACGCAGTATTTT. Protein: CASSAPRQASTDTQYF.

The CDR3 reads CASSQDKGANYGYTF. In DNA, the CDR3 is TGTGCCAGCAGCCAAGATAAGGGGGCTAACTATGGCTACACCTTC. This chain links TRBV4-2 with TRBJ1-2; D is possibly TRBD1 (6 bases). The CDR3 runs 15 residues. CDR1 and CDR2 from the germline V gene are LGHNA and YNFKEQ. V lost 0 bases and J 0 bases, leaving 8 bases between the germline ends.

This rearrangement joins TRBV30 to TRBJ1-6, with 9 bases lining up with TRBD1. Germline V gene sequence: CDR1 GTSNPN, CDR2 SVGIG (reference sequence). This CDR3 region has 15 residues. Trimming removed 2 bases from V and 7 bases from J; junction bases left unmatched: 6. The CDR3 sequence is CAWSSGQGWNSPLHF. The CDR3 region has the DNA TGTGCCTGGAGTTCCGGACAGGGGTGGAATTCACCCCTCCACTTT.

V usage is TRBV3-1 (or the pseudogene TRBV3-2) and J usage is TRBJ1-2, with TRBD1 as a possible D gene (5 bases). The CDR3 has 13 amino acids. V was shortened by 2 bases and J by 4 bases, with 8 bases between the two germline ends. Germline V gene data show CDR1 as LGHDT and CDR2 as YNNKEL (reference sequence). CDR3: CASSQTGPYGYTF. The CDR3 DNA follows: TGTGCCAGCAGCCAAACAGGTCCCTATGGCTACACCTTC.

The CDR3 DNA is TGTGCCAGCAGCGTAGGGGGGGGCCAGGAAGATACGCAGTATTTT. Amino acids: CASSVGGGQEDTQYF. The rearrangement joins TRBV9 to TRBJ2-3, with D maybe TRBD2 (7 bases). The CDR3 loop spans 15 amino acids. Germline-derived CDR1 and CDR2 are SGDLS and YYNGEE. Trimming left V 0 bases short and J 5 bases short, with 13 bases between. The variable domain in full, with the rest retrieved from reference TRBV9 and TRBJ2-3, is DSGVTQTPKHLITATGQRVTLRCSPRSGDLSVYWYQQSLDQGLQFLIQYYNGEERAKGNILERFSAQQFPDLHSELNLSSLELGDSALYFCASSVGGGQEDTQYFGPGTRLTVL.

This rearrangement joins TRBV24-1 to TRBJ2-5, with D hard to call. CDR1 is KGHDR and CDR2 is SFDVKD in the germline V gene. The CDR3 totals 14 residues. V was trimmed by 3 bases and J by 1 base, leaving 8 bases between them. In DNA form, the CDR3 reads TGTGCCACCAGTGATCGGCGGTCCCAAGAGACCCAGTACTTC. It specifies CATSDRRSQETQYF.

J is TRBJ2-3 and V is TRBV7-3, with TRBD1 identical over 8 bases. CDR3 length: 15 residues. Germline CDR1 reads SGHTA; CDR2 reads FQGTGA. The ends lost 5 bases at V and 5 bases at J; junction bases unmatched: 9. The CDR3 reads CASSPVQGEIDTQYF. DNA for the CDR3: TGTGCCAGCAGCCCGGTACAGGGGGAGATAGATACGCAGTATTTT.

This chain links TRBV24-1 with TRBJ1-1; 11 bases agree with TRBD1. The CDR3 loop spans 14 amino acids. The germline V gene encodes CDR1 KGHDR and CDR2 SFDVKD. V dropped 7 bases and J dropped 4; count of bases not matched to a gene: 4. Here the CDR3 DNA reads TGTGCCACCAGGGGGGGGACAGGGGGCACTGAAGCTTTCTTT. It specifies CATRGGTGGTEAFF.

The rearrangement uses TRBV6-1 and TRBJ1-2; perhaps TRBD1 as D (6 bases). CDR1 MNHNS and CDR2 SASEGT come from the germline V gene. V was shortened by 6 bases and J by 4 bases, with 12 bases between the two germline ends. CDR3 length: 13 residues. The CDR3 region is CASSPRDTYGYTF. The CDR3 DNA sequence: TGTGCCAGCAGCCCCCGGGACACCTATGGCTACACCTTC.